The subject of this entry is one TCR beta chain. This entry comes from a study of glioma-infiltrating T cells after dendritic cell vaccination. Using immunoSEQ multiplex PCR, the repertoire was profiled, and TCRdb retains in-frame clones only, with some absent. This sample has 50,000 to 80,000 clones, with around 86% found just once. Germline CDR1 is LNHDA and CDR2 is SQIVND (reference sequence). The CDR3 runs to 14 residues. V dropped 8 bases and J dropped 2 bases, with 13 bases sitting between them. This TCR derives from a human donor with glioblastoma. The gene calls are TRBV19 and TRBJ1-5; D is unresolved. Material: blood, obtained before dendritic cell vaccination. CDR3 protein: CASDRERGNQPQHF. The CDR3 region has the DNA TGTGCCAGTGACCGGGAGAGGGGCAATCAGCCCCAGCATTTT.